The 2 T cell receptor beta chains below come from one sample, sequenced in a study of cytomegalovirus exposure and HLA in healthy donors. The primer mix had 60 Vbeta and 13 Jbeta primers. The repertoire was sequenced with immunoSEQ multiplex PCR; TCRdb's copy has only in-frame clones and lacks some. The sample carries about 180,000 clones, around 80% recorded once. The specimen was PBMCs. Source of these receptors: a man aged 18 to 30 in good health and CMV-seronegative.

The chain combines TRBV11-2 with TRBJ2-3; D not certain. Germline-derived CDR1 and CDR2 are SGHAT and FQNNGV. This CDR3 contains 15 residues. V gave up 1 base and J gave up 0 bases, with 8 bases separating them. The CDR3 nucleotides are TGTGCCAGCAGCTTAGTTACTTTGAGCACAGATACGCAGTATTTT. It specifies CASSLVTLSTDTQYF. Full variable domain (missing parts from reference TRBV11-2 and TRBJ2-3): EAGVAQSPRYKIIEKRQSVAFWCNPISGHATLYWYQQILGQGPKLLIQFQNNGVVDDSQLPKDRFSAERLKGVDSTLKIQPAKLEDSAVYLCASSLVTLSTDTQYFGPGTRLTVL.

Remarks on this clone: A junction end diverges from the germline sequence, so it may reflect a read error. The CDR3 sequence is CASSLSWALNGQFF. The CDR3, as DNA: TGTGCCAGCAGCTTAAGTTGGGCGTTAAATGGGCAGTTCTTC. This chain links TRBV11-2 with TRBJ2-1; unclear D gene. CDR3 length: 14 residues. CDR1 and CDR2 from the germline V gene are SGHAT and FQNNGV.